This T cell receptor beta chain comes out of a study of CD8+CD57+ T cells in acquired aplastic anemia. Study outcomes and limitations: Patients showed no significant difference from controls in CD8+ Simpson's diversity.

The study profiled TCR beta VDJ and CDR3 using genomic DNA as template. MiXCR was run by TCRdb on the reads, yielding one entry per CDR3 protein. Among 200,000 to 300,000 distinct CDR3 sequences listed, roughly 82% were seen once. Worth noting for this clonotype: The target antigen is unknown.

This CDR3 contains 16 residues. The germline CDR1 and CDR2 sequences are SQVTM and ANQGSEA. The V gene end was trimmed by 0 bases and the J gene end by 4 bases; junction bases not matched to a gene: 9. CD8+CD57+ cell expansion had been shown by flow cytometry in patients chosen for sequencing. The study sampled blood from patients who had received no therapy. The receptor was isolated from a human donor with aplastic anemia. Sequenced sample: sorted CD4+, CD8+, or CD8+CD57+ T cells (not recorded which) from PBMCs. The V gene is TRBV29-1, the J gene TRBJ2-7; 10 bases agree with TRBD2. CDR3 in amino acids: CSVEEVLAGTGYEQYF. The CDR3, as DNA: TGCAGCGTTGAAGAGGTACTAGCGGGAACGGGTTACGAGCAGTACTTC.